Shown below are 21 T cell receptor beta chains from a single sample sequenced in a study of metastatic and nonmetastatic thyroid tumors. Patients were all untreated before their thyroid surgery. TCRdb ran MiXCR on the PCR reads. Of around 19,000 clones listed, around a third are singletons. Sequencing used blood. The origin of the receptors is a female donor with papillary thyroid cancer or a benign thyroid nodule (not recorded which). Some clones in this sample may be carry-over from other donors' samples.

This clone was detected only a few times. This chain joins TRBV6-1 and TRBJ1-2, with TRBD1 identical over 7 bases. CDR3 length equals 15 residues. Germline V CDR1 and CDR2: MNHNS, SASEGT. Trimming removed 6 bases from V and 5 bases from J; junction bases left unmatched: 12. CDR3 coding DNA: TGTGCCAGCAGAAAACGGAGGGGGCAGGGGTATGGCTACACCTTC. This codes for CASRKRRGQGYGYTF.

This clone was picked up many times. V usage is TRBV4-2 and J usage is TRBJ1-1; TRBD1 might be the D (5 bases). Germline assignment: CDR1 LGHNA and CDR2 YNFKEQ. Trimming cost V 3 bases and J 3 bases, with 11 bases left between them. This CDR3 has 14 amino acids. The CDR3 here is CASSHGGGDTEAFF. The CDR3, as DNA: TGTGCCAGCAGCCACGGGGGAGGAGACACTGAAGCTTTCTTT.

The gene calls are TRBV30 and TRBJ1-1; D call uncertain. The V gene's germline CDR1 is GTSNPN and CDR2 SVGIG (reference sequence). The CDR3 spans 14 residues. Trimming removed 4 bases from V and 3 bases from J, with 15 bases in between. The CDR3 reads CAWIRIRTDTEAFF. As DNA, the CDR3 is TGTGCCTGGATAAGGATAAGGACTGACACTGAAGCTTTCTTT.

This clone is deemed medium-sized (0.01 to 0.1%). The V gene is TRBV18, the J gene TRBJ2-7; 9 bases are shared with TRBD1. Germline CDR1 KGHSH, CDR2 LQKENI. CDR3 size: 14 residues. Germline trimming cut 3 bases from V and 5 bases from J; bases unmatched to any gene: 5. CDR3 nucleotide sequence: TGTGCCAGCTCACCCCGGGACAGGGACGACGAGCAGTACTTC. Its protein product is CASSPRDRDDEQYF.

This clone is medium-sized in the sample. The rearrangement joins TRBV7-3 to TRBJ2-1; 7 nucleotides line up with TRBD2. Germline values: CDR1 SGHTA, CDR2 FQGTGA. Trimming took 5 bases from V and 7 from J; bases not matched to a gene: 14. CDR3 length: 16 amino acids. The CDR3 nucleotides read TGTGCCAGCAGCCCGGGCTCAGCGGGAAAAAGGAATGAGCAGTTCTTC. Translated, it gives CASSPGSAGKRNEQFF.

A single count supports this clone. J is TRBJ2-2 and V is TRBV11-2; D is possibly TRBD1 or TRBD2 (5 bases each). Between the trimmed V and J ends, which lost 5 bases and 5 bases, there was a span of 15 bases. The CDR3 runs to 15 residues. CDR1 and CDR2 from the germline V gene are SGHAT and FQNNGV. The CDR3 loop is CASSPIKGTTGELFF. The CDR3 DNA reads as TGTGCCAGCAGCCCTATTAAGGGGACGACCGGGGAGCTGTTTTTT. Full variable domain (missing parts from reference TRBV11-2 and TRBJ2-2): EAGVAQSPRYKIIEKRQSVAFWCNPISGHATLYWYQQILGQGPKLLIQFQNNGVVDDSQLPKDRFSAERLKGVDSTLKIQPAKLEDSAVYLCASSPIKGTTGELFFGEGSRLTVL.

The chain has TRBV4-1 and TRBJ2-5; the D gene is possibly TRBD2 (5 bases). Germline values: CDR1 MGHRA, CDR2 YSYEKL. The V end was cut by 4 bases, the J end by 5 bases, with 20 bases between. The CDR3 is 16 residues long. The CDR3 is CASSLNRGPASETQYF. In DNA, the CDR3 is TGCGCCAGCAGCCTTAACCGGGGTCCCGCTTCGGAGACCCAGTACTTC.

V usage is TRBV6-5 and J usage is TRBJ2-2, with 14 bases identical to TRBD2. The germline CDR1 and CDR2 sequences are MNHEY and SVGAGI. Losses at the gene ends were 0 bases for V and 0 bases for J; bases not matched to a gene: 0. The CDR3 is 18 amino acids. Here the CDR3 reads CASSYSTSGGANTGELFF. The CDR3 DNA sequence: TGTGCCAGCAGTTACTCGACTAGCGGGGGGGCGAACACCGGGGAGCTGTTTTTT.

Of note for this clone: Other DNA sequences from this sample encode an identical CDR3 as well. The V gene is TRBV28, the J gene TRBJ1-2; possibly TRBD1 for D (5 bases). The ends were cut back, 2 bases at V and 4 bases at J, with 8 bases in the middle. CDR3 length: 13 amino acids. The germline CDR1 and CDR2 sequences are MDHEN and SYDVKM. The CDR3 loop reads CASSLRQLYGYTF. DNA of the CDR3: TGTGCCAGCAGTTTACGACAGCTCTATGGCTACACCTTC.

This clone was picked up many times. The V gene is TRBV7-6, the J gene TRBJ2-1, with D maybe TRBD1 (6 bases). The germline V gene has CDR1 SGHVS and CDR2 FNYEAQ. The length of the CDR3 is 13 residues. Trimming pared 1 base from V and 8 bases from J, leaving 9 bases between. This chain's CDR3 is CASSLGAGDEQFF. In nucleotides, the CDR3 is TGTGCCAGCAGCTTAGGTGCAGGGGATGAGCAGTTCTTC.

The sample holds many counts of this clone. The gene calls are TRBV5-1 and TRBJ2-7; 9 nucleotides match TRBD2. There are 15 residues in the CDR3. Per germline, CDR1 SGHRS and CDR2 YFSETQ. V lost 1 base to trimming and J lost 6 bases; unmatched junction nucleotides: 8. In DNA form, the CDR3 reads TGCGCCAGCAGCTTGACGGGGACTAGCACCCGCGAGCAGTACTTC. It specifies CASSLTGTSTREQYF. Combining the CDR3 with reference TRBV5-1 and TRBJ2-7 gives the whole variable domain KAGVTQTPRYLIKTRGQQVTLSCSPISGHRSVSWYQQTPGQGLQFLFEYFSETQRNKGNFPGRFSGRQFSNSRSEMNVSTLELGDSALYLCASSLTGTSTREQYFGPGTRLTVT.

The chain carries TRBV4-1 and TRBJ2-3; D uncertain. V was trimmed by 0 bases and J by 0 bases, leaving 7 bases between them. CDR1 MGHRA and CDR2 YSYEKL come from the germline V gene. The CDR3 contains 15 residues. CDR3 loop: CASSQETQSTDTQYF. The CDR3 coding sequence is TGCGCCAGCAGCCAAGAGACGCAGAGCACAGATACGCAGTATTTT.

Judged by abundance, this clone is medium-sized (0.01 to 0.1%). The J gene is TRBJ2-7, the V gene TRBV7-6; D not certain. This CDR3 spans 13 amino acids. V lost 5 bases to trimming and J lost 5 bases, with 13 bases between them. Germline CDR1 SGHVS, CDR2 FNYEAQ. In DNA form, the CDR3 reads TGTGCCAGCAGCCCCTCGTATCGGGACGAGCAGTACTTC. The encoded protein is CASSPSYRDEQYF.

The table lists this clone with a few counts. The V call is TRBV27, the J call TRBJ1-4; the match to TRBD1 covers 7 bases. The CDR3 runs 15 residues. The ends lost 6 bases at V and 0 bases at J; junction bases unmatched: 4. Germline V gene lookup returns CDR1 MNHEY and CDR2 SMNVEV (reference sequence). The CDR3 DNA sequence: TGTGCCAGCAGGGGAACAGGGGCAACTAATGAAAAACTGTTTTTT. Residues: CASRGTGATNEKLFF. Full variable domain (outside the CDR3, taken from reference TRBV27 and TRBJ1-4): EAQVTQNPRYLITVTGKKLTVTCSQNMNHEYMSWYRQDPGLGLRQIYYSMNVEVTDKGDVPEGYKVSRKEKRNFPLILESPSPNQTSLYFCASRGTGATNEKLFFGSGTQLSVL.

This clone was counted at least ten times. The chain couples TRBV7-3 to TRBJ2-6; 7 bases fit TRBD1. The CDR3 totals 15 residues. CDR1 and CDR2 (germline): SGHTA, FQGTGA. V was pared by 5 bases and J by 1 base, with 2 bases of the junction left unmatched. The CDR3 coding sequence is TGTGCCAGCAGCGGGACAGCTTCTGGGGCCAACGTCCTGACTTTC. Its translation is CASSGTASGANVLTF. The full variable domain, its missing parts supplied by reference TRBV7-3 and TRBJ2-6, is GAGVSQTPSNKVTEKGKYVELRCDPISGHTALYWYRQSLGQGPEFLIYFQGTGAADDSGLPNDRFFAVRPEGSVSTLKIQRTERGDSAVYLCASSGTASGANVLTFGAGSRLTVL.

This clone was recorded at least ten times. A read error is possible here, since a much larger clone lies one base away. Other DNA sequences in the same sample also yield this CDR3. The V gene is TRBV30, the J gene TRBJ1-1, with D possibly being TRBD1 (5 bases). This CDR3 region has 13 residues. Germline-derived CDR1 and CDR2 are GTSNPN and SVGIG (reference sequence). The CDR3 reads CAWSVRQNTEAFF. CDR3 sequence (DNA): TGTGCCTGGAGTGTACGACAGAACACTGAAGCCTTCTTT.

This clone was picked up a small number of times. The rearrangement links TRBV27 to TRBJ1-6, with TRBD1 as a possible D gene (5 bases). The germline V gene encodes CDR1 MNHEY and CDR2 SMNVEV (reference sequence). With 1 base removed from V and 5 bases from J, the gap between germline ends came to 15 bases. This CDR3 comprises 17 residues. The CDR3 loop is CASSLWGPGRDNSPLHF. For the CDR3, the DNA is TGTGCCAGCAGTTTATGGGGCCCGGGACGGGATAATTCACCCCTCCACTTT.

This clone came up many times. This rearrangement joins TRBV4-3 to TRBJ2-5; the match to TRBD2 covers 7 bases. The CDR3 extends over 14 amino acids. Per germline, CDR1 LGHNA and CDR2 YSLEER. Trimming at V came to 0 bases and at J to 5 bases, leaving 3 bases not matched to a gene. The CDR3 loop is CASSQDWGGETQYF. DNA for the CDR3: TGCGCCAGCAGCCAAGATTGGGGGGGGGAGACCCAGTACTTC.

This clone was seen many times. V and J are TRBV4-3 and TRBJ2-2; tentatively, D is TRBD1 (5 bases). The CDR3 extends over 17 amino acids. Deletions cut 0 bases from V and 3 bases from J, with 14 bases between. Germline CDR1 and CDR2: LGHNA and YSLEER. The CDR3 DNA is TGCGCCAGCAGCCAAGATCTGGGCAGGGCGTACACCGGGGAGCTGTTTTTT. The encoded protein is CASSQDLGRAYTGELFF.

This clone has a count of ten or more. V usage is TRBV27 and J usage is TRBJ1-1, with D maybe TRBD1 (6 bases). The V and J ends lost 6 bases and 0 bases respectively, with 17 bases between them. The CDR3 totals 16 residues. Germline V gives CDR1 MNHEY, CDR2 SMNVEV (reference sequence). The CDR3 bases are TGTGCCAGCAGCACGATTAGGGGGACCCTGAACACTGAAGCTTTCTTT. Its protein product is CASSTIRGTLNTEAFF.

The table lists this clone with many counts. This chain links TRBV14 with TRBJ2-7; D gene unclear. Germline V lookup: CDR1 SGHDN, CDR2 FVKESK. The V and J ends lost 0 bases and 9 bases respectively, with 9 bases between them. CDR3 length: 12 residues. This chain's CDR3 is CASSQDRIRQYF. CDR3 coding DNA: TGTGCCAGCAGCCAAGATAGGATTAGGCAGTACTTC.